This TCR beta chain comes out of a study of cytomegalovirus exposure and HLA in healthy donors. The germline V gene has CDR1 SEHNR and CDR2 FQNEAQ (reference sequence). V dropped 1 base and J dropped 11 bases, with 14 bases sitting between them. The CDR3 contains 13 residues. The PCR ran on 60 Vbeta and 13 Jbeta primers. Sequencing used immunoSEQ multiplex PCR; TCRdb keeps in-frame clones, though not all of them. Its table records approximately 110,000 clones. Sequences were obtained from PBMCs. The clonotype was recovered from a man aged 40-50 years in good health and CMV-seronegative. The V gene is TRBV7-9, the J gene TRBJ1-1; unclear D gene. The CDR3 coding sequence is TGTGCCAGCAGCTTAGAGGCAGGTTTTATGGCTTTCTTT. This gives the protein CASSLEAGFMAFF.